Each of the 27 T cell receptor beta chains below was sequenced from the same sample in a study of siplizumab effects on memory and regulatory T cells. The data were produced by immunoSEQ multiplex PCR, yet TCRdb's version contains in-frame clones alone and is incomplete. The sample holds 100,000 or so clones, 90% to 95% seen once. Sequenced material: CD4+ T cells sorted from blood. The source is a human donor in good health.

This clone was picked up a small number of times. The chain carries TRBV14 and TRBJ2-1, with D possibly TRBD2 on 5 matching bases. Germline assignment: CDR1 SGHDN and CDR2 FVKESK. Between the trimmed V and J ends, which lost 2 bases and 8 bases, there was a span of 13 bases. CDR3 length: 14 residues. CDR3 sequence: CASSQLGLSDEQFF. DNA for the CDR3: TGTGCCAGCAGCCAACTAGGACTGTCGGATGAGCAGTTCTTC.

This chain connects TRBV19 to TRBJ2-5; the D gene could be TRBD1 or TRBD2 (6 bases each). Germline CDR1 LNHDA, CDR2 SQIVND (reference sequence). V was pared by 5 bases and J by 2 bases, with 12 bases between. This CDR3 contains 14 residues. The CDR3 DNA sequence: TGTGCCAGTAGTGTCGGAGGGGGGCAAGAGACCCAGTACTTC. This codes for CASSVGGGQETQYF.

Remarks on this clone: The junction departs from the called germline gene at one end, perhaps through a read error. This sequence joins TRBV5-1 and TRBJ2-1; 12 bases are shared with TRBD1. CDR1 and CDR2 from the germline V gene are SGHRS and YFSETQ. This CDR3 contains 16 residues. The CDR3 DNA is TGCGCCAGCAGCCCCGGGACAGGGGGCTCCCACAATGAGCAGTTCTTC. Translating it yields CASSPGTGGSHNEQFF. The full variable domain, rest sourced from reference TRBV5-1 and TRBJ2-1, is KAGVTQTPRYLIKTRGQQVTLSCSPISGHRSVSWYQQTPGQGLQFLFEYFSETQRNKGNFPGRFSGRQFSNSRSEMNVSTLELGDSALYLCASSPGTGGSHNEQFFGPGTRLTVL.

The genes are TRBV7-8 and TRBJ2-1; D unresolved. The CDR3 is made up of 14 amino acids. CDR1 is SGHVS and CDR2 is FQNEAQ in the germline V gene. Deletions cut 4 bases from V and 6 bases from J, with 13 bases between. CDR3 nucleotides: TGTGCCAGCAGCTCGGATGAACTAAGCAATGAGCAGTTCTTC. It is translated as CASSSDELSNEQFF.

This chain connects TRBV9 to TRBJ2-2; 9 bases map to TRBD2. Germline loops: CDR1 SGDLS, CDR2 YYNGEE. With V trimmed by 2 bases and J by 3 bases, 5 bases remained unmatched. The CDR3 contains 16 residues. CDR3 sequence: CASSVLTSGHTGELFF. As DNA, the CDR3 is TGTGCCAGCAGCGTTCTGACTAGCGGACACACCGGGGAGCTGTTTTTT.

The rearrangement joins TRBV7-3 to TRBJ2-1, with TRBD2 matching 15 bases. The junction had 5 bases not matched to a gene; V was cut back by 5 bases and J by 6 bases. This CDR3 spans 16 amino acids. Germline V gene lookup returns CDR1 SGHTA and CDR2 FQGTGA. CDR3 bases: TGTGCCAGCAGCCCGAGGACTAGCGGGGGGGCCAATGAGCAGTTCTTC. Protein product: CASSPRTSGGANEQFF. The variable domain in full, with the rest retrieved from reference TRBV7-3 and TRBJ2-1, is GAGVSQTPSNKVTEKGKYVELRCDPISGHTALYWYRQSLGQGPEFLIYFQGTGAADDSGLPNDRFFAVRPEGSVSTLKIQRTERGDSAVYLCASSPRTSGGANEQFFGPGTRLTVL.

V usage is TRBV2 and J usage is TRBJ1-5; TRBD1 is a possible D gene (6 bases). Germline assignment: CDR1 SNHLY and CDR2 FYNNEI. Trimming removed 2 bases from V and 3 bases from J, with 11 bases in between. The CDR3 contains 15 residues. The CDR3 nucleotides are TGTGCCAGCAGTGAACATCAGGGGAACAATCAGCCCCAGCATTTT. It encodes CASSEHQGNNQPQHF.

The chain joins TRBV20-1 to TRBJ1-5; D is possibly TRBD1 (6 bases). This CDR3 spans 11 amino acids. The V end lost 5 bases, the J end lost 9 bases, and 11 bases lay between the germline ends. The germline gives CDR1 DFQATT, CDR2 SNEGSKA (reference sequence). DNA of the CDR3: TGCAGTGCTGCCCAAGGGGGGCCCCAGCATTTT. Translating it yields CSAAQGGPQHF.

The chain recombines TRBV9 with TRBJ2-7, with D uncertain. The CDR3 has 15 residues. Germline CDR1 and CDR2: SGDLS and YYNGEE. V shed 0 bases and J shed 5 bases, with 15 bases lying between them. The CDR3 DNA sequence: TGTGCCAGCAGCGTAGAAGTGCACGGAAGGAACGAGCAGTACTTC. Its translation is CASSVEVHGRNEQYF.

The chain is built from TRBV7-2 and TRBJ2-3; 8 bases match TRBD2. The CDR3 covers 14 residues. Per germline, CDR1 SGHTA and CDR2 FQGNSA. V dropped 5 bases and J dropped 5; count of bases not matched to a gene: 6. This chain's CDR3 is CASSLSGMGDTQYF. CDR3 nucleotide sequence: TGTGCCAGCAGCCTTAGCGGGATGGGAGATACGCAGTATTTT.

The chain carries TRBV9 and TRBJ1-1, with a tentative D call TRBD1 (6 bases). Trimming took off 3 bases at V and 4 bases at J, with 16 bases between the two ends. The CDR3 covers 15 residues. CDR1 and CDR2 (germline): SGDLS, YYNGEE. The CDR3 sequence: CASSGRGGIGTEAFF. The CDR3 bases are TGTGCCAGCAGCGGCCGAGGGGGAATCGGCACTGAAGCTTTCTTT.

The chain joins TRBV30 to TRBJ2-7; 7 nucleotides agree with TRBD1. The CDR3 extends over 13 amino acids. Germline assignment: CDR1 GTSNPN and CDR2 SVGIG (reference sequence). The V segment lost 3 bases and the J segment 0 bases; nucleotides outside the gene matches: 2. In DNA, the CDR3 is TGTGCCTGGAGACGGGACAGCTCCTACGAGCAGTACTTC. Amino acid sequence: CAWRRDSSYEQYF.

V is TRBV27 and J is TRBJ1-3; the match to TRBD1 covers 8 bases. J gave up 4 bases and V 3 bases, and 5 bases lay outside the gene matches. CDR1 is MNHEY, CDR2 SMNVEV, per germline (reference sequence). The CDR3 has 15 amino acids. The CDR3 loop is CASSFSRDRGNTIYF. CDR3 in DNA: TGTGCCAGCAGTTTTTCTAGGGACAGGGGAAACACCATATATTTT.

This chain uses TRBV4-1 with TRBJ2-3; no clear D. The length of the CDR3 is 14 residues. Germline CDR1 is MGHRA and CDR2 is YSYEKL. Deletions cut 3 bases from V and 0 bases from J, with 7 bases between. Here the CDR3 DNA reads TGCGCCAGCAGCCAGACAAGAAGCACAGATACGCAGTATTTT. Protein product: CASSQTRSTDTQYF.

The chain has TRBV7-2 and TRBJ2-7; TRBD1 agrees at 9 bases. CDR3 size: 14 residues. After removal of 5 bases from V and 3 bases from J, the junction contained 5 bases not matched to a gene. Germline V CDR1 and CDR2: SGHTA, FQGNSA. The CDR3 nucleotides are TGTGCCAGCAGCCCCGGGACAGGGCACTACGAGCAGTACTTC. Translation: CASSPGTGHYEQYF.

The rearrangement uses TRBV30 and TRBJ2-7, with a possible D match to TRBD2 (6 bases). V was cut by 3 bases and J by 3 bases, with 15 bases left in between. This CDR3 region has 14 residues. CDR1 and CDR2 from the germline V gene are GTSNPN and SVGIG (reference sequence). Here the CDR3 DNA reads TGTGCCTGGAGCGCTGGACTATTCCTCTACGAGCAGTACTTC. This codes for CAWSAGLFLYEQYF.

This chain connects TRBV6-5 to TRBJ2-3, with TRBD1 matching 7 bases. Germline V CDR1 and CDR2: MNHEY, SVGAGI. The CDR3 consists of 14 residues. J lost 5 bases, V lost 6 bases, and 8 bases had no gene match. CDR3 loop: CASSRDRARDTQYF. The CDR3 DNA follows: TGTGCCAGCAGCCGTGACAGGGCGCGAGATACGCAGTATTTT.

V usage is TRBV11-3 and J usage is TRBJ2-5; TRBD1 matches 10 bases. J was trimmed by 5 bases and V by 4 bases; bases with no gene match: 16. The CDR3 is made up of 18 amino acids. Germline V gene data show CDR1 as SGHNT and CDR2 as YENEEA. CDR3 residues: CASSSPPGQGSFRETQYF. As DNA, the CDR3 is TGTGCCAGCAGCTCACCCCCGGGACAGGGGTCGTTCCGGGAGACCCAGTACTTC.

The rearrangement joins TRBV4-1 to TRBJ2-5; 12 nucleotides agree with TRBD2. Germline V gene sequence: CDR1 MGHRA, CDR2 YSYEKL. J gave up 5 bases and V 2 bases, and 12 bases lay outside the gene matches. CDR3 size: 18 residues. CDR3 in amino acids: CASSQPGTSGRITETQYF. CDR3 in DNA: TGCGCCAGCAGCCAACCCGGAACTAGCGGGAGGATAACGGAGACCCAGTACTTC.

This chain links TRBV2 with TRBJ1-2, with D maybe TRBD1 (6 bases). The germline V and J ends were trimmed by 8 bases and 4 bases, with 11 bases remaining between them. The CDR3 totals 12 residues. Per the germline V gene, CDR1 is SNHLY and CDR2 is FYNNEI. CDR3 amino acids: CASSEGVYGYTF. The CDR3 DNA sequence: TGTGCCAGCTCTGAGGGGGTCTATGGCTACACCTTC.

Notes on this clone: This CDR3 is also generated by other DNA sequences in the sample. The rearrangement uses TRBV5-1 and TRBJ1-2, with TRBD1 as a possible D gene (5 bases). Trimming cost V 0 bases and J 7 bases, with 10 bases left between them. The CDR3 is 13 amino acids. Germline CDR1 is SGHRS and CDR2 is YFSETQ. CDR3 bases: TGCGCCAGCAGCTTGGCGGGGGTTGGTGGCTACACCTTC. It specifies CASSLAGVGGYTF.

This clone was counted once. The chain combines TRBV19 with TRBJ2-7; perhaps TRBD2 as D (6 bases). The CDR3 sequence is 14 residues long. V lost 3 bases and J 4 bases, leaving 13 bases between the germline ends. Germline CDR1 and CDR2: LNHDA and SQIVND (reference sequence). The chain's CDR3 is CASSIMGGRYEQYF. Written as DNA, the CDR3 is TGTGCCAGTAGTATCATGGGGGGACGGTACGAGCAGTACTTC.

The CDR3 nucleotides are TGTGCCAGCACCCTTCGGGGACAGGGGTCTTACGAGCAGTACTTC. This gives the protein CASTLRGQGSYEQYF. The chain couples TRBV5-4 to TRBJ2-7, with 10 bases matching TRBD1. The V gene end was trimmed by 6 bases and the J gene end by 4 bases; junction bases not matched to a gene: 10. CDR1 is SGHNT, CDR2 YYREEE, per germline (reference sequence). The CDR3 sequence is 15 residues long.

The rearrangement joins TRBV14 to TRBJ2-7, with 10 bases identical to TRBD1. Trimming took 3 bases from V and 9 from J; bases not matched to a gene: 5. The CDR3 spans 13 residues. Germline V gene sequence: CDR1 SGHDN, CDR2 FVKESK. CDR3 sequence (DNA): TGTGCCAGCAGCCACTCCGGGACAGGGGTGCAGTACTTC. The encoded protein is CASSHSGTGVQYF.

V is TRBV6-5 and J is TRBJ1-1, with TRBD1 matching 8 bases. This CDR3 is 15 amino acids long. Per germline, CDR1 MNHEY and CDR2 SVGAGI. J was trimmed by 1 base and V by 0 bases; bases with no gene match: 1. CDR3 in DNA: TGTGCCAGCAGTTACTCAGGGACAGGGAACACTGAAGCTTTCTTT. As protein: CASSYSGTGNTEAFF.

The chain combines TRBV20-1 with TRBJ1-2, with 10 nucleotides matching TRBD1. Germline CDR1 and CDR2: DFQATT and SNEGSKA (reference sequence). This CDR3 region has 11 residues. The CDR3 DNA follows: TGCAAGACAGGGGGCGTTAATGGCTACACCTTC. Its translation: CKTGGVNGYTF.

This chain links TRBV4-1 with TRBJ2-7; D call uncertain. The length of the CDR3 is 16 residues. The V gene's germline CDR1 is MGHRA and CDR2 YSYEKL. Trimming removed 4 bases at V and 0 bases at J, with 16 bases between. The CDR3 nucleotides are TGCGCCAGCAGCCCCTCCCGTGGGCAGAGCTCCTACGAGCAGTACTTC. Its translation is CASSPSRGQSSYEQYF.